Here is one T cell receptor beta chain with its context. No antigen is known for it. The investigators amplified TCR beta CDR3 regions from RNA transcripts. The HTBI primer set served for first-round RT-PCR of the TCR CDR3. TCRdb processed the multiplex PCR reads anew with MiXCR; each CDR3 protein has one entry. The repertoire has hundreds of thousands of distinct CDR3 sequences, about 20% of them found once; the top ten carry about 49%. With duration under 3 months, ophthalmopathy was active: Clinical Activity Score at least 3, NOSPECS at least 4. Diagnoses were made from clinical symptoms, serum measures (thyroxine and TRAb), thyroid ultrasound and orbital computed tomography. This sample is drawn from a study of T cells in Graves' hyperthyroidism and ophthalmopathy. CDR1 and CDR2 from the germline V gene are SGHVS and FNYEAQ. The V end was cut by 1 base, the J end by 6 bases, with 13 bases between. The CDR3 loop spans 14 amino acids.

Study findings and constraints: It was a median about 7.1 months before onset that the model predicted ophthalmopathy. Clonotypes that were expanded in thyroid above 0.001 mostly appeared in blood too.

The chain is built from TRBV7-6 and TRBJ2-7; weak D call: TRBD2 (5 bases). Sequencing was done on a sample of blood. The sequence came from an older woman with Graves' ophthalmopathy. CDR3 bases: TGTGCCAGCAGCTTAGGAAATAATCGGGGCGAGCAGTACTTC. As protein: CASSLGNNRGEQYF.